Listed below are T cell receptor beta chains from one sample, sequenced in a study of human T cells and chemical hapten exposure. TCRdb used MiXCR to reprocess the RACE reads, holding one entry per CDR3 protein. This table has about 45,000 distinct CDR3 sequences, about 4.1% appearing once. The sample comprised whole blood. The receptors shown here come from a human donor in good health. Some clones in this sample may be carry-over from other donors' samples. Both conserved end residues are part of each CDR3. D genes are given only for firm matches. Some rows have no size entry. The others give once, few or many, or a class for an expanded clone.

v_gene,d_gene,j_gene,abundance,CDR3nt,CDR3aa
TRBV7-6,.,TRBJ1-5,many,TGTGCCAGCAGCCCCGGCAGGAATCCATTCCTTGGCAATCAGCCCCAGCATTTT,CASSPGRNPFLGNQPQHF
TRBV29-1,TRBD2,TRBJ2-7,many,TGCAGCGTTGAAATGGGGGGGGGCGAGCAGTACTTC,CSVEMGGGEQYF
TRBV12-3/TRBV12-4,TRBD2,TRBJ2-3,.,TGTGCCAGCACCCGACTAGCGGGAGACGGCACAGATACGCAGAATTTT,CASTRLAGDGTDTQNF
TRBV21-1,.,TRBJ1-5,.,TGTGCCAGCAGCAAATCCCAGGACCTCAATCAGCCCCAGCATTTT,CASSKSQDLNQPQHF
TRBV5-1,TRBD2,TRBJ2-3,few,TGCGCCGGGAGAGCTAGCGGGAAGGCCACAGATACGCAGTATTTT,CAGRASGKATDTQYF
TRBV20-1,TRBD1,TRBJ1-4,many,TGCAGTGCTAGGCAGGGGGCTGGTGAAAAACTGTTTTTT,CSARQGAGEKLFF
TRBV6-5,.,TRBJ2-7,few,TGTGCCAGCAGTCTATTTGGTCAGGGAGCAGTCTACGAGCAGTACTTC,CASSLFGQGAVYEQYF
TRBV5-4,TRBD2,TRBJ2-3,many,TGTGCCAGCAGCTTGCGGCTAGCGGGAGGTGCAGATACGCAGTATTTT,CASSLRLAGGADTQYF
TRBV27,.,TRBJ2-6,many,TGTGCCAGCAGTGTCGGGACAAAGGGCCCTGGGGCCAACGTCCTGACTTTC,CASSVGTKGPGANVLTF
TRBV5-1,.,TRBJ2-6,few,TGCGCCAGCAGCTTGGCGGCCTCTGGGGCCAACGTCCTGACTTTC,CASSLAASGANVLTF
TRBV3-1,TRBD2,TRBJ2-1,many,TGTGCCAGCAGCCAATTATCTAGCGGGATTTTTGGGTATGAGCAGTTCTTC,CASSQLSSGIFGYEQFF
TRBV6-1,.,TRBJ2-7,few,TGTGCCAGCAGACCGGGACCCCGGGAAGGCGAGCAGTACTTC,CASRPGPREGEQYF
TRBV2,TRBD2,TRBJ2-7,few,TGTGCCAGCAGTGAGTTTAGCGGGAGGATCTACGAGCAGTACTTC,CASSEFSGRIYEQYF
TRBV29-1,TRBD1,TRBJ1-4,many,TGCAGCGTTGATTCGGACAGGGATGAAAAACTGTTTTTT,CSVDSDRDEKLFF
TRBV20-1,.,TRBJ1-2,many,TGCAGTGCTCCGTTGGGGACGGGAAACTATGGCTACACCTTC,CSAPLGTGNYGYTF
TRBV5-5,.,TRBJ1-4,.,TGTGCCAGCAGTACAGTTGGGACCTTAAATGAAAAACTGTTTTTT,CASSTVGTLNEKLFF
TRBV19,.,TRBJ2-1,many,TGTGCCAGTAGTACCAATCTACACAATGAGCAGTTCTTC,CASSTNLHNEQFF
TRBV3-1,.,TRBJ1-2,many,TGTGCCAGCAGCCCCCAGATCGAGGTTAACTATGGCTACACCTTC,CASSPQIEVNYGYTF
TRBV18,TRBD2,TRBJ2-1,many,TGTGCCAGCTCACCAGACCTAGCGGGAGGGCCCAATGAGCAGTTCTTC,CASSPDLAGGPNEQFF
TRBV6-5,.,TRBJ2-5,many,TGTGCCAGCAGTCGTACAGGGATCGGACAAGAGACCCAGTACTTC,CASSRTGIGQETQYF
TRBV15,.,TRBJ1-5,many,TGTGCCACCAGCAGAGATCTGGGAACCGGGGAGCCCCAGCATTTT,CATSRDLGTGEPQHF
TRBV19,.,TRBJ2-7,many,TGTGCCAGTAGTATCGGTTTAATATCGTTAAGCTACACTCCCGAGCAGTACTTC,CASSIGLISLSYTPEQYF
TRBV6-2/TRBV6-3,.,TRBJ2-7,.,TGTGCCAGCAGTTACGGCCGTTTGGTCGAGCAGTACTTC,CASSYGRLVEQYF
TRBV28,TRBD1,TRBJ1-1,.,TGTGCCAGCAGCCGAGGGGGCGTCGACACTGAAGCTTTCTTT,CASSRGGVDTEAFF
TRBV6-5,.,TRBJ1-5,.,TGTGCCAGCAGTTACTCGACTGGTCAGCCCCAGCATTTT,CASSYSTGQPQHF
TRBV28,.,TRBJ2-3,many,TGTGCCAGCAACGAGGAGGATACGCAGTATTTT,CASNEEDTQYF
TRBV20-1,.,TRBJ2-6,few,TGCAGTGCTAGACGATACCTACCAGGGTCGGGGGCCAACGTCCTGACTTTC,CSARRYLPGSGANVLTF
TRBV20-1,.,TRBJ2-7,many,TGCAGTGCTAGAGAAAACGTGAGGAACTACGAGCAGTACTTC,CSARENVRNYEQYF
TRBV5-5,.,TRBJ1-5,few,TGTGCCAGCAGCTTGGAGCCAGGGTCTCAGCCCCAGCATTTT,CASSLEPGSQPQHF
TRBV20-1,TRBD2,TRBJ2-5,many,TGCAGTGCTAGACCCTACCGCAATCGGGAGGGCCCCGGGAAAGAGACCCAGTACTTC,CSARPYRNREGPGKETQYF
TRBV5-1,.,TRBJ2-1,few,TGCGCCAGCAGCTTACAGGCTGACTCCTACAATGAGCAGTTCTTC,CASSLQADSYNEQFF
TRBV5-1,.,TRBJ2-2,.,TGCGCCAGCAGCTTGTTAGTGGGCACCGGGGAGCTGTTTTTT,CASSLLVGTGELFF
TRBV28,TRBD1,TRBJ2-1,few,TGTGCCAGCAGTTTATCCGGAGGGACAGGCCGGAATGAGCAGTTCTTC,CASSLSGGTGRNEQFF
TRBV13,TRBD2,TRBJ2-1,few,TGTGCCAGCAGCCCCGGACTAGCGGGGGGTGAGCAGTTCTTC,CASSPGLAGGEQFF
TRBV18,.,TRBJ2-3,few,TGTGCCAGCTTCAGCTTAAGCAGCTCTAGCACAGATACGCAGTATTTT,CASFSLSSSSTDTQYF
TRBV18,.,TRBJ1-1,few,TGTGCCAGCTCACCTTTGGGGGATGAAGCTTTCTTT,CASSPLGDEAFF
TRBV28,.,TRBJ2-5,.,TGTGCCAGCAGGCAGGACTCCCCGCAAGAGACCCAGTACTTC,CASRQDSPQETQYF
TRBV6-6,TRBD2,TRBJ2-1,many,TGTGCCAGCAGTTATCCGACTAGCGGGAGTAATGAGCAGTTCTTC,CASSYPTSGSNEQFF
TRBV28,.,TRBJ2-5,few,TGTGCCAGCAGTCCGCCGGGGCTGGTGGAGACCCAGTACTTC,CASSPPGLVETQYF
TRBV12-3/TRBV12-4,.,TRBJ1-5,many,TGTGCCAGCAGCCGTAGGACTTCTAGCAATCAGCCCCAGCATTTT,CASSRRTSSNQPQHF
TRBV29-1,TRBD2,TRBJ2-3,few,TGCAGCGTCCTTGGGGGACTAGCGGGAAACACAGATACGCAGTATTTT,CSVLGGLAGNTDTQYF
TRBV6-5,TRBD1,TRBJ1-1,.,TGTGCCAGCAGTTACTCCCCAGGGGGCTTCAACACTGAAGCTTTCTTT,CASSYSPGGFNTEAFF
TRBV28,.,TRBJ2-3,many,TGTGCCAGCAGATCAACCACAGATACGCAGTATTTT,CASRSTTDTQYF
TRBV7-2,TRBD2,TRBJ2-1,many,TGTGCCAGCAGCCTCCCTATGCGAGCGGGAGCTAATGAGCAGTTCTTC,CASSLPMRAGANEQFF
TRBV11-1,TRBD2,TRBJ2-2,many,TGTGCCAGCAGCTACAAGAGTAGCGGGTCCGGGGAGCTGTTTTTT,CASSYKSSGSGELFF
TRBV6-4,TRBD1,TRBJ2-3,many,TGTGCCAGCAGTGACTCAGGGGGCTCCGGAGATACGCAGTATTTT,CASSDSGGSGDTQYF